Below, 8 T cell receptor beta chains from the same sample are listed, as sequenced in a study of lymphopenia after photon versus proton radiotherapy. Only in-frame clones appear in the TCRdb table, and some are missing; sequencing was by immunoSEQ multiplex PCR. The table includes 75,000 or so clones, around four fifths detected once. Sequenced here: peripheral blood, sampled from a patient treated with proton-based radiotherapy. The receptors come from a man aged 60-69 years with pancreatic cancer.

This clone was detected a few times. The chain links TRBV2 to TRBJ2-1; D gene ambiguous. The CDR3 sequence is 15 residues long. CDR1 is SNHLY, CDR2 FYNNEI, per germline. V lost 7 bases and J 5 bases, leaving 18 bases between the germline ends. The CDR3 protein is CASIPWTRKNNEQFF. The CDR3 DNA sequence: TGTGCCAGCATTCCCTGGACGCGAAAGAACAATGAGCAGTTCTTC.

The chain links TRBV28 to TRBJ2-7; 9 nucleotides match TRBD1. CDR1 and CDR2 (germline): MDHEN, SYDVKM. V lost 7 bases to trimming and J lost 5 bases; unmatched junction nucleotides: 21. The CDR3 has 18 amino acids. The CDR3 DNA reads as TGTGCCAGCAACCCCCAAGCGGCTTTGGGACAGGGACTCGACGAGCAGTACTTC. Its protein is CASNPQAALGQGLDEQYF.

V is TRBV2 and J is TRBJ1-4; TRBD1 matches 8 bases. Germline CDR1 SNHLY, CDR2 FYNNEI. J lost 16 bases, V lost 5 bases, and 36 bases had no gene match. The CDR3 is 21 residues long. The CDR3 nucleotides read TGTGCCAGCAGTTACCTTGGAATTCGGGACAGGCGGGCGATTTTACTCAGGGTGAGGTTTTTT. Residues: CASSYLGIRDRRAILLRVRFF.

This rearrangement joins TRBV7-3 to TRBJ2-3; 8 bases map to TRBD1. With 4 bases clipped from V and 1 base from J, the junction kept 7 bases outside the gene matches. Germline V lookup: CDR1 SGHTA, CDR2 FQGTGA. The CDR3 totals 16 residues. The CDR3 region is CASSSHRDRRTDTQYF. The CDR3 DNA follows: TGTGCCAGCAGCTCCCACCGGGACAGGCGCACAGATACGCAGTATTTT.

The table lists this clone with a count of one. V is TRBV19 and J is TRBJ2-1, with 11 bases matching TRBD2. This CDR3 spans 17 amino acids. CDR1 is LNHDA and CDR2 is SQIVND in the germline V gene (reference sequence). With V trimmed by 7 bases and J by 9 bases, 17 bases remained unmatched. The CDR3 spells CASNRRVAGGPGGEQFF. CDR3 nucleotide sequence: TGTGCCAGTAATAGGAGGGTAGCGGGAGGGCCGGGCGGTGAGCAGTTCTTC.

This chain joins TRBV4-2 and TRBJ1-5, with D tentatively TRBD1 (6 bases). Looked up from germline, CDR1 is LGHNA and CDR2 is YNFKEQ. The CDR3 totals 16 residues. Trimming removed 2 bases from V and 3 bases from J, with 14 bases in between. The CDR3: CASSQSGAGDNQPQHF. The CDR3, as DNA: TGTGCCAGCAGCCAATCAGGGGCCGGAGACAATCAGCCCCAGCATTTT.

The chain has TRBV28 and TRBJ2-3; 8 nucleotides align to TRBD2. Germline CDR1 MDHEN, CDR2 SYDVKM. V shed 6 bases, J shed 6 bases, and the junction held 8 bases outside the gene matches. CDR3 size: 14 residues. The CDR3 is CASRKRESGDTQYF. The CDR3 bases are TGTGCCAGCAGGAAGCGGGAGTCAGGGGATACGCAGTATTTT. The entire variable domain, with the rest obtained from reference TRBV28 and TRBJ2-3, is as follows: DVKVTQSSRYLVKRTGEKVFLECVQDMDHENMFWYRQDPGLGLRLIYFSYDVKMKEKGDIPEGYSVSREKKERFSLILESASTNQTSMYLCASRKRESGDTQYFGPGTRLTVL.

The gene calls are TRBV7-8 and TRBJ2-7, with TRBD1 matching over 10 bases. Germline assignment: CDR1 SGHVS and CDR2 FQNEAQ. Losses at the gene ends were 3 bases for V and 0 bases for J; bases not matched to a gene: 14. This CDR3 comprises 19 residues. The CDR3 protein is CASSFRDRGYGGLSYEQYF. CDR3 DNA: TGTGCCAGCAGCTTCCGGGACAGGGGATACGGGGGCCTCTCCTACGAGCAGTACTTC.